The 28 T cell receptor beta chains below were found in one sample sequenced in a study of blood T cell repertoires in COVID-19. TCRdb's copy holds only in-frame clones and misses some; the assay was immunoSEQ multiplex PCR. The table shows 200,000 or so clones, with around four fifths occurring only once. Input material: peripheral blood. The receptor set was obtained from a man in his fifties or sixties with COVID-19, enrolled during active disease.

This clone was observed a few times. The gene calls are TRBV18 and TRBJ1-5, with D unclear. This CDR3 has 14 amino acids. CDR1 and CDR2 from the germline V gene are KGHSH and LQKENI. V was shortened by 2 bases and J by 3 bases, with 8 bases between the two germline ends. This CDR3 is CASSPERDNQPQHF. CDR3 nucleotide sequence: TGTGCCAGCTCACCAGAACGGGACAATCAGCCCCAGCATTTT.

The rearrangement uses TRBV2 and TRBJ2-1, with TRBD2 as a possible D gene (5 bases). V was cut by 7 bases and J by 7 bases, with 8 bases left in between. Germline loops: CDR1 SNHLY, CDR2 FYNNEI. The CDR3 covers 11 residues. CDR3 protein: CASIARNEQFF. The CDR3 DNA is TGTGCCAGCATAGCGAGAAATGAGCAGTTCTTC.

This chain links TRBV9 with TRBJ2-3; TRBD2 matches at 7 bases. The J segment lost 0 bases and the V segment lost 0 bases, leaving 1 base of the junction unmatched. This CDR3 has 15 amino acids. The germline CDR1 and CDR2 sequences are SGDLS and YYNGEE. CDR3: CASSVDGRSTDTQYF. The CDR3, as DNA: TGTGCCAGCAGCGTAGACGGGAGGAGCACAGATACGCAGTATTTT.

The chain carries TRBV12-3 or TRBV12-4 and TRBJ1-2; D not certain. The CDR3 is 13 amino acids. Trimming took 9 bases from V and 8 from J, leaving 19 bases between them. The CDR3 nucleotides are TGTGCCAGTTCCCCCCGGGGAACCTTAGGCTACACCTTC. Residues: CASSPRGTLGYTF.

V is TRBV2 and J is TRBJ2-1; tentatively, D is TRBD2 (5 bases). Trimming removed 7 bases at V and 4 bases at J, with 8 bases between. Germline-derived CDR1 and CDR2 are SNHLY and FYNNEI. This CDR3 contains 12 residues. The CDR3 bases are TGTGCCAGCAAACGAGGGTACAATGAGCAGTTCTTC. It is translated as CASKRGYNEQFF.

The rearrangement joins TRBV12-5 to TRBJ1-5, with D possibly matching TRBD1 (5 bases). Looked up from germline, CDR1 is LGHNT and CDR2 is FRNRAP. V was trimmed by 1 base and J by 4 bases, leaving 5 bases between them. CDR3 size: 13 residues. The CDR3: CASGLGQNQPQHF. The CDR3 bases are TGTGCTAGTGGTTTGGGACAGAATCAGCCCCAGCATTTT.

This chain links TRBV7-2 with TRBJ1-3, with D perhaps TRBD1 (5 bases). This CDR3 region has 13 residues. CDR1 and CDR2 (germline): SGHTA, FQGNSA. Trimming removed 5 bases at V and 7 bases at J, with 12 bases between. DNA of the CDR3: TGTGCCAGCAGCAGGCAGGAGGGGAACACCATATATTTT. It encodes CASSRQEGNTIYF.

This clone was counted between two and nine times. The chain carries TRBV7-2 and TRBJ1-2; 7 bases agree with TRBD1. The CDR3 spans 13 residues. Germline V CDR1 and CDR2: SGHTA, FQGNSA. Losses at the gene ends were 4 bases for V and 7 bases for J; bases not matched to a gene: 6. CDR3 in DNA: TGTGCCAGCAGCTACGGGACAGAGGCTGGCTACACCTTC. Translation: CASSYGTEAGYTF.

The rearrangement uses TRBV7-9 and TRBJ2-7, with 9 positions matching TRBD1. Germline assignment: CDR1 SEHNR and CDR2 FQNEAQ (reference sequence). This CDR3 has 16 amino acids. V trimming: 4 bases; J trimming: 3 bases; junction bases outside the gene matches: 10. CDR3 sequence (DNA): TGTGCCAGCAGCTCAGAGGCGGGGGACAGGGACTACGAGCAGTACTTC. This encodes CASSSEAGDRDYEQYF.

This clone is a singleton in its sample. The chain carries TRBV30 and TRBJ2-7; D not certain. CDR3 length: 12 amino acids. V dropped 0 bases and J dropped 2 bases, with 5 bases sitting between them. CDR1 is GTSNPN, CDR2 SVGIG, per germline (reference sequence). This CDR3 is CAWSVNTYEQYF. The CDR3 DNA is TGTGCCTGGAGTGTAAACACCTACGAGCAGTACTTC.

The genes are TRBV5-1 and TRBJ2-2, with TRBD1 matching 7 bases. Trimming removed 3 bases from V and 7 bases from J; junction bases left unmatched: 6. Germline V gene data show CDR1 as SGHRS and CDR2 as YFSETQ. This CDR3 has 14 amino acids. In DNA, the CDR3 is TGCGCCAGCAGCTGGACAGGTCGTTTCGGGGAGCTGTTTTTT. Translated, it gives CASSWTGRFGELFF.

The CDR3 sequence: CASSMREENTEAFF. For the CDR3, the DNA is TGTGCCAGTAGTATGCGGGAAGAGAACACTGAAGCTTTCTTT. The chain carries TRBV19 and TRBJ1-1; D gene unclear. The V end lost 3 bases, the J end lost 1 base, and 9 bases lay between the germline ends. The length of the CDR3 is 14 residues. Germline CDR1 reads LNHDA; CDR2 reads SQIVND (reference sequence).

This chain connects TRBV19 to TRBJ2-2; 9 nucleotides match TRBD1. The CDR3 length is 16 residues. Trimming took 7 bases from V and 4 from J; bases not matched to a gene: 10. Germline-derived CDR1 and CDR2 are LNHDA and SQIVND (reference sequence). CDR3 sequence reads: CASTTGGGRFTGELFF. The CDR3 nucleotides read TGTGCCAGTACCACAGGGGGCGGACGCTTCACCGGGGAGCTGTTTTTT.

This rearrangement joins TRBV7-9 to TRBJ2-7; a weak D match, TRBD2 (5 bases). Germline assignment: CDR1 SEHNR and CDR2 FQNEAQ (reference sequence). V was cut by 5 bases and J by 0 bases, with 14 bases left in between. The CDR3 is 15 amino acids. CDR3 sequence reads: CASSPEGRLSYEQYF. The DNA of the CDR3 is TGTGCCAGCAGCCCAGAGGGCAGGCTCTCCTACGAGCAGTACTTC.

This clone was picked up a small number of times. The chain couples TRBV27 to TRBJ1-2; tentatively, D is TRBD1 (5 bases). Germline V lookup: CDR1 MNHEY, CDR2 SMNVEV (reference sequence). The V end lost 4 bases, the J end lost 2 bases, and 14 bases lay between the germline ends. The CDR3 runs 15 residues. Written as DNA, the CDR3 is TGTGCCAGCAGTTCCTTGGGAGGGGCCAACTATGGCTACACCTTC. Its protein product is CASSSLGGANYGYTF.

The sample holds a few counts of this clone. CDR3 amino acids: CASSEQATLSTDTQYF. The CDR3 DNA reads as TGTGCCAGCAGTGAACAGGCCACCTTGTCCACAGATACGCAGTATTTT. The V and J genes are TRBV2 and TRBJ2-3; no clear D. The V gene lost 2 bases and the J gene lost 2 bases, with 14 bases spanning the gap. CDR3 size: 16 residues. CDR1 is SNHLY and CDR2 is FYNNEI in the germline V gene.

V usage is TRBV7-8 and J usage is TRBJ2-3; 8 bases line up with TRBD2. The CDR3 has 17 residues. CDR1 is SGHVS and CDR2 is FQNEAQ in the germline V gene. The V gene end was trimmed by 1 base and the J gene end by 6 bases; junction bases not matched to a gene: 12. CDR3: CASSLVGPGPGGDTQYF. DNA of the CDR3: TGTGCCAGCAGCTTAGTGGGACCGGGGCCGGGGGGGGATACGCAGTATTTT.

J is TRBJ1-6 and V is TRBV18, with D perhaps TRBD1 (5 bases). Germline CDR1 is KGHSH and CDR2 is LQKENI. The CDR3 sequence is 11 residues long. The V end was cut by 5 bases, the J end by 14 bases, with 10 bases between. CDR3 sequence: CASSSRGALHF. DNA of the CDR3: TGTGCCAGCTCATCACGGGGGGCCCTCCACTTT.

The chain joins TRBV19 to TRBJ2-1; 12 nucleotides align to TRBD2. CDR1 is LNHDA, CDR2 SQIVND, per germline (reference sequence). Trimming at V came to 3 bases and at J to 8 bases, leaving 5 bases not matched to a gene. The CDR3 covers 15 residues. The CDR3, as DNA: TGTGCCAGTAGTATCTCTAGCGGGAGGGTCGATGAGCAGTTCTTC. It translates to CASSISSGRVDEQFF.

The V and J genes are TRBV29-1 and TRBJ2-1; D is unresolved. This CDR3 spans 12 amino acids. V lost 1 base to trimming and J lost 7 bases, with 8 bases between them. Germline lookup yields CDR1 SQVTM and CDR2 ANQGSEA. DNA of the CDR3: TGCAGCGTTGAAGGTCGGGTTAATGAGCAGTTCTTC. Its translation: CSVEGRVNEQFF.

The sample holds one count of this clone. This chain connects TRBV5-3 to TRBJ1-5; 7 bases map to TRBD1. TRBV5-3 carries the ORF label, with uncertain function. V dropped 3 bases and J dropped 0; count of bases not matched to a gene: 15. The CDR3 extends over 19 amino acids. The CDR3: CARSSQPGQRFYSNQPQHF. CDR3 nucleotide sequence: TGTGCCAGAAGCTCCCAGCCGGGACAGCGGTTTTATAGCAATCAGCCCCAGCATTTT.

About this clone itself: Its ends do not fully match the called genes, so a read error is possible. The chain couples TRBV25-1 to TRBJ1-4; D perhaps matches TRBD1 (5 bases). The CDR3 runs to 15 residues. The germline V gene has CDR1 MGHDK and CDR2 SYGVNS. The CDR3 DNA follows: TGTGCCAGCAGTGATTCCCGGGGGGTTAATCAAAAACTGTTTTTT. It yields the protein CASSDSRGVNQKLFF.

The CDR3 is CASKQRGIVGGGSQPQHF. The DNA for the CDR3 is TGTGCCAGTAAGCAGAGGGGTATCGTAGGGGGAGGGAGTCAGCCCCAGCATTTT. The gene calls are TRBV19 and TRBJ1-5; a weak D match, TRBD1 (6 bases). Germline V gives CDR1 LNHDA, CDR2 SQIVND (reference sequence). V lost 7 bases, J lost 6 bases, and 28 bases lay in between. The CDR3 sequence is 18 residues long.

In regard to this clone: The sample has other DNA sequences that encode this CDR3 too. The chain carries TRBV9 and TRBJ2-7; maybe TRBD2 (5 bases). Trimming took off 3 bases at V and 3 bases at J, with 10 bases between the two ends. Looked up from germline, CDR1 is SGDLS and CDR2 is YYNGEE. The CDR3 length is 13 residues. The CDR3 nucleotides read TGTGCCAGCAGCGGTTTACGGGGCTACGAGCAGTACTTC. Translated: CASSGLRGYEQYF.

V gene TRBV6-5 combines with J gene TRBJ2-7; a possible D gene is TRBD2 (5 bases). Germline loops: CDR1 MNHEY, CDR2 SVGAGI. The CDR3 has 14 residues. With 4 bases removed from V and 5 bases from J, the gap between germline ends came to 15 bases. DNA of the CDR3: TGTGCCAGCAGTTTCCCCCCGGAGGTGAACGAGCAGTACTTC. It encodes CASSFPPEVNEQYF.

This chain joins TRBV7-2 and TRBJ1-1; no reliable D call. The CDR3 contains 13 residues. From germline, CDR1 is SGHTA and CDR2 FQGNSA. Trimming cost V 5 bases and J 1 base, with 8 bases left between them. CDR3 nucleotides: TGTGCCAGCAGCGCTACCCAGAACACTGAAGCTTTCTTT. It is translated as CASSATQNTEAFF.

The rearrangement links TRBV5-1 to TRBJ2-1; D not certain. The germline V gene has CDR1 SGHRS and CDR2 YFSETQ. CDR3 length: 13 residues. V was clipped by 0 bases and J by 4 bases, with 5 bases between them. DNA of the CDR3: TGCGCCAGCAGCTTGGCCCTGTACAATGAGCAGTTCTTC. This translates into CASSLALYNEQFF.

This rearrangement joins TRBV3-1 (or the pseudogene TRBV3-2) to TRBJ2-1; no reliable D call. Germline-derived CDR1 and CDR2 are LGHDT and YNNKEL (reference sequence). The CDR3 consists of 16 residues. The V gene lost 4 bases and the J gene lost 10 bases, with 23 bases spanning the gap. The CDR3 loop reads CASSRSNRPFSSEQFF. The CDR3, as DNA: TGTGCCAGCAGCCGATCGAACAGACCCTTCTCTTCGGAGCAGTTCTTC.